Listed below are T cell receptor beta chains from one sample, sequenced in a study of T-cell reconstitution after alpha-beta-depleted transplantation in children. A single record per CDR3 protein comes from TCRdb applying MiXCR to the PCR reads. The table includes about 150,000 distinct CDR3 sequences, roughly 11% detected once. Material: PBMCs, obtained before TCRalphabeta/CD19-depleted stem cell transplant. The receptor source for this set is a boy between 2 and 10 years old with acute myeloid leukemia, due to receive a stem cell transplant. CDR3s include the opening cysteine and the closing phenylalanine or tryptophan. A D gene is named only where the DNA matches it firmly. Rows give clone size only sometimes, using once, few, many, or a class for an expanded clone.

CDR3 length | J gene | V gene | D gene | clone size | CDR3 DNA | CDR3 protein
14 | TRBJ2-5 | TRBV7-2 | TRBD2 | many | TGTGCCAGCAGCTTAAGCGGGGGCCAAGAGACCCAGTACTTC | CASSLSGGQETQYF
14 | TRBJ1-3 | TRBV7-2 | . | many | TGTGCCAGCAGCTTAGATGGGGGCGGAAACACCATATATTTT | CASSLDGGGNTIYF
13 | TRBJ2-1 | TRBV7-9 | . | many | TGTGCCAGCAGCTTAAGTTGGAAGAATGAGCAGTTCTTC | CASSLSWKNEQFF
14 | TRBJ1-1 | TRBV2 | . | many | TGTGCCAGCAGTGCACAGGGTAGTTACAGTGAAGCTTTCTTT | CASSAQGSYSEAFF
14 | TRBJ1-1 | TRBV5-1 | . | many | TGCGCCAGCAGAGTCACAGGGACTGACACTGAAGCTTTCTTT | CASRVTGTDTEAFF
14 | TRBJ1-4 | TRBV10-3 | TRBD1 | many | TGTGCCATCAGTGAAGGGACAGGGAATGAAAAACTGTTTTTT | CAISEGTGNEKLFF
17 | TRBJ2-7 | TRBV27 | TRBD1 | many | TGTGCCAGCAGTCTAGGACAGGGGATAGCGGGTCCCTACGAGCAGTACTTC | CASSLGQGIAGPYEQYF
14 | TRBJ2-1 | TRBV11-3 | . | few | TGTGCCAGCAGCTCTCGCGGGGTCTACAATGAGCAGTTCTTC | CASSSRGVYNEQFF
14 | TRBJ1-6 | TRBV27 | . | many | TGTGCCAGCAGGCCCGGTGACACCTCTTCACCCCTCCACTTT | CASRPGDTSSPLHF
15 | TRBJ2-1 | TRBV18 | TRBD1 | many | TGTGCCAGCTCACCCTTACGGACAGGTTACAATGAGCAGTTCTTC | CASSPLRTGYNEQFF
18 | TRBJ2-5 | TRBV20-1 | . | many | TGCAGTGCCCGTAGGGGGGCAGGAGCGGGGACCCCAGGGGAGACCCAGTACTTC | CSARRGAGAGTPGETQYF
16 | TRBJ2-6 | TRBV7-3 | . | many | TGTGCCAGCAGCTTACCGGGACCCTCTGGGGCCAACGTCCTGACTTTC | CASSLPGPSGANVLTF
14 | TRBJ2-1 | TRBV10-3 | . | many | TGTGCCACCACAACAGCGGATAACTACAATGAGCAGTTCTTC | CATTTADNYNEQFF
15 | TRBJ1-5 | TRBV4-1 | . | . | TGCGCCAGCAGCCAAGATGGGACACTAAATCAGCCCCAGCATTTT | CASSQDGTLNQPQHF
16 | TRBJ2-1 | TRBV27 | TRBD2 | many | TGTGCCAGCACCTCAGGCCCGGGAGGGCCGGGAAATGAGCAGTTCTTC | CASTSGPGGPGNEQFF
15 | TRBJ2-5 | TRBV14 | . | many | TGTGCCAGCAGCCAAAAGGGTGGCAGGGAAGAGACCCAGTACTTC | CASSQKGGREETQYF
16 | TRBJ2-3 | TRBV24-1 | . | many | TGTGCCACCAGTGATAGACAGGTCCTGGGCACAGATACGCAGTATTTT | CATSDRQVLGTDTQYF
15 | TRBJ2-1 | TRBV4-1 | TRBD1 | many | TGCGCCAGCAGCCAGGACAGGTCCCTCTACAATGAGCAGTTCTTC | CASSQDRSLYNEQFF
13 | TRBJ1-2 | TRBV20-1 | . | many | TGCAGTGCTAGGTCTCAGGCGAACTATGGCTACACCTTC | CSARSQANYGYTF
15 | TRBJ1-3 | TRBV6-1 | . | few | TGTGCCAGCACTCCATCCGCGGGGGCTGGAAACACCATATATTTT | CASTPSAGAGNTIYF
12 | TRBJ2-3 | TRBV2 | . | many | TGTGCCAGCAGATACGAAGCAGATACGCAGTATTTT | CASRYEADTQYF
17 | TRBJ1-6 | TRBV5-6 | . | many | TGTGCCAGCAGCTTGGGGCACCGGAGCTCCTATAATTCACCCCTCCACTTT | CASSLGHRSSYNSPLHF
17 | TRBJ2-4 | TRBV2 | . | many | TGTGCCAGCAGTGAAACAGGCGGGGCTGGAGCCAAAAACATTCAGTACTTC | CASSETGGAGAKNIQYF
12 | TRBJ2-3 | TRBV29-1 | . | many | TGCAGCGCAGGGACCAGCACCGTCGCGCAGTATTTT | CSAGTSTVAQYF
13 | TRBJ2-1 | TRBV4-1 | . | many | TGCGCCAGCAGCCAAGATCTAGCGAGTGAGCAGTTCTTC | CASSQDLASEQFF
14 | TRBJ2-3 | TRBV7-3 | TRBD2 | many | TGTGCCAGCAGCTCTATAGCGGGTACGGATACGCAGTATTTT | CASSSIAGTDTQYF
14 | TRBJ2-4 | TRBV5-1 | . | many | TGCGCCAGCAGCTTGGACAGGGCCAAAAACATTCAGTACTTC | CASSLDRAKNIQYF
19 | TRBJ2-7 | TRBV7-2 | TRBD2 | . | TGTGCCAGCAGCTTAGTGCTACCAGCGGGAGTAGGGGGGTACTACGAGCAGTACTTC | CASSLVLPAGVGGYYEQYF
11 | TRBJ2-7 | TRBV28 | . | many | TGTGCCAGCAGTTTATCTCGCGAGCAGTACTTC | CASSLSREQYF
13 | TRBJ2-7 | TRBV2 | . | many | TGTGCCAGCAGTGTCGCGGGACCGTACGAGCAGTACTTC | CASSVAGPYEQYF
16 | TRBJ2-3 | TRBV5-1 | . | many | TGCGCCAGCAGCCCTCGTGGGGCGGGGAGCACAGATACGCAGTATTTT | CASSPRGAGSTDTQYF
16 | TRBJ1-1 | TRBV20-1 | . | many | TGCAGTGCTAGAGCTCGGGGCGGTTGGTGGGGCACTGAAGCTTTCTTT | CSARARGGWWGTEAFF
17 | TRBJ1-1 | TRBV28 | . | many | TGTGCCAGCAGTTTATTTCCCCTTGGCGGTATGAACACTGAAGCTTTCTTT | CASSLFPLGGMNTEAFF
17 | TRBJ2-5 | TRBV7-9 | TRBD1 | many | TGTGCCAGCAGCCCGCCGGACAGGGGGCGGATTATCGAGACCCAGTACTTC | CASSPPDRGRIIETQYF
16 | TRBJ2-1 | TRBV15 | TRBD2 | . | TGTGCCACCAGCAGTCAAAGCGGGAGGGCCAGTAATGAGCAGTTCTTC | CATSSQSGRASNEQFF
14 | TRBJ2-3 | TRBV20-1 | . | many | TGCAGTGCTAGAGCGGGTGCGGGGTCAGATACGCAGTATTTT | CSARAGAGSDTQYF
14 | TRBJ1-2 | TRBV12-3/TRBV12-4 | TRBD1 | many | TGTGCCAGCAGTTTCCTTTTTCGGACAGGCGGCTACACCTTC | CASSFLFRTGGYTF
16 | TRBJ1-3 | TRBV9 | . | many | TGTGCCAGCAGCGTAGAACCCAGGTTCTCTGGAAACACCATATATTTT | CASSVEPRFSGNTIYF
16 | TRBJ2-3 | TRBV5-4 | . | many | TGTGCCAGCAGCTGGGGCAGCGGCCCTTCAGGAGATACGCAGTATTTT | CASSWGSGPSGDTQYF
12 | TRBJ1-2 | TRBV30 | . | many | TGTGCCTGGAGTCAACGCCAGAGTGGCTACACCTTC | CAWSQRQSGYTF
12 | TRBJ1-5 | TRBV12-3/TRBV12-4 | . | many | TGTGCCAGCAGTTGGGGGAATCAGCCCCAGCATTTT | CASSWGNQPQHF
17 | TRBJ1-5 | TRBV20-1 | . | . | TGCAGTGCTAGAGACGCCACTTACGGGCAGTCAAATCAGCCCCAGCATTTT | CSARDATYGQSNQPQHF
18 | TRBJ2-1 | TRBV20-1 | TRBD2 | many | TGCAGTGCTAGTCCCCTGTTGGAGCGGGGGGAGCGATACAATGAGCAGTTCTTC | CSASPLLERGERYNEQFF
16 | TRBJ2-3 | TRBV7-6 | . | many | TGTGCCAGCAGCTTAGCTGCATCCTGTAGCACAGATACGCAGTATTTT | CASSLAASCSTDTQYF
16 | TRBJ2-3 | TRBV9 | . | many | TGTGCCAGCAGCGTAGATTTCGGGGGTCCCACAGATACGCAGTATTTT | CASSVDFGGPTDTQYF
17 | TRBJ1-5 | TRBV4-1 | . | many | TGCGCCAGCAGCCAAGGAAGAGGGGGAATAGTAAGCCAGCCCCAGCATTTT | CASSQGRGGIVSQPQHF
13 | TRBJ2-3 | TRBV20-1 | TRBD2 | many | TGCAGTGCTAGAGATCTAGCGGAGCATACGCAGTATTTT | CSARDLAEHTQYF
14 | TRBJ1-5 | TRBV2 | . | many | TGTGCCAGCAGTGAAGCGCTTCAGGGTCAGCCCCAGCATTTT | CASSEALQGQPQHF
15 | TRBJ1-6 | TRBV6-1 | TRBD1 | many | TGTGCCAGCAGACGGACCGGGACAGCCAATTCACCCCTCCACTTT | CASRRTGTANSPLHF
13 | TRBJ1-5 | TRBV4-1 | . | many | TGCGCCAGCAGCCAAGTGGGCGATCAGCCCCAGCATTTT | CASSQVGDQPQHF
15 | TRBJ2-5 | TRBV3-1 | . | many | TGTGCCAGCAGCCAAGGGGGGGGCCTTACAGAGACCCAGTACTTC | CASSQGGGLTETQYF
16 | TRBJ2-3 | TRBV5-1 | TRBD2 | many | TGCGCCAGCAGCTCGACGGGACTAGCTCGGACAGATACGCAGTATTTT | CASSSTGLARTDTQYF
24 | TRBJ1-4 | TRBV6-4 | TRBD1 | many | TGTGCCAGCAGTGACTCGACTGGGGGGGACAGCGCCCTTGGGTTCCCCCTTCTAAATGAAAAACTGTTTTTT | CASSDSTGGDSALGFPLLNEKLFF